What follows are 24 T cell receptor beta chains derived from one specimen sequenced in a study of T cells in Graves' hyperthyroidism and ophthalmopathy. RNA transcripts provided the source from which TCR beta CDR3 regions were amplified. The primer set for the first-round RT-PCR of the TCR CDR3 was HTBI. TCRdb fed the multiplex PCR reads into MiXCR, producing one record per CDR3 protein. The sample records approximately 510,000 distinct CDR3 sequences, about a fifth being singletons. The material sequenced was blood. Receptor source: a man aged 18 to 30 with Graves' hyperthyroidism.

This chain connects TRBV28 to TRBJ2-2; a possible D gene is TRBD1 (6 bases). Germline V gives CDR1 MDHEN, CDR2 SYDVKM. The CDR3 has 15 residues. Deletions cut 4 bases from V and 3 bases from J, with 12 bases between. In DNA form, the CDR3 reads TGTGCCAGCAGTTCGGGACCAGGGGACACCGGGGAGCTGTTTTTT. Amino acids: CASSSGPGDTGELFF.

The chain couples TRBV4-1 to TRBJ1-1, with D possibly TRBD1 on 5 matching bases. With 1 base removed from V and 0 bases from J, the gap between germline ends came to 9 bases. The length of the CDR3 is 15 residues. Per germline, CDR1 MGHRA and CDR2 YSYEKL. The CDR3 loop reads CASSQGDSMNTEAFF. The CDR3 nucleotides are TGCGCCAGCAGCCAAGGCGACAGCATGAACACTGAAGCTTTCTTT.

The sample holds many counts of this clonotype. The V call is TRBV7-2, the J call TRBJ1-2, with unresolved D. The germline V and J ends were trimmed by 2 bases and 6 bases, with 16 bases remaining between them. Germline lookup yields CDR1 SGHTA and CDR2 FQGNSA. The CDR3 runs 15 residues. The chain's CDR3 is CASSLPAGARHGYTF. CDR3 nucleotides: TGTGCCAGCAGCTTACCCGCTGGCGCTCGACATGGCTACACCTTC.

This clonotype appeared a single time. The chain couples TRBV4-2 to TRBJ1-5; tentatively, D is TRBD1 (6 bases). The CDR3 runs to 16 residues. CDR1 is LGHNA and CDR2 is YNFKEQ in the germline V gene. V was clipped by 1 base and J by 4 bases, with 14 bases between them. CDR3 region: CASSQVPGQGNQPQHF. The CDR3, as DNA: TGTGCCAGCAGCCAAGTCCCAGGGCAGGGGAATCAGCCCCAGCATTTT.

This clonotype was recorded at least ten times. The CDR3 sequence is CASSEIASAHQPQHF. CDR3 DNA: TGTGCCAGCAGTGAAATCGCATCCGCCCATCAGCCCCAGCATTTT. This chain joins TRBV2 and TRBJ1-5; D remains unclear. CDR1 and CDR2 (germline): SNHLY, FYNNEI. V was pared by 2 bases and J by 5 bases, with 13 bases between. CDR3 size: 15 residues. Drawing the rest from reference TRBV2 and TRBJ1-5, the complete variable domain is EPEVTQTPSHQVTQMGQEVILRCVPISNHLYFYWYRQILGQKVEFLVSFYNNEISEKSEIFDDQFSVERPDGSNFTLKIRSTKLEDSAMYFCASSEIASAHQPQHFGDGTRLSIL.

This clonotype was observed a single time. The chain couples TRBV13 to TRBJ2-2; D is perhaps TRBD2 (5 bases). The germline gives CDR1 PRHDT, CDR2 FYEKMQ (reference sequence). The length of the CDR3 is 16 residues. With 3 bases removed from V and 2 bases from J, the gap between germline ends came to 13 bases. CDR3 nucleotides: TGTGCCAGCAGCTTTGAAGCGGAGGCAAACACCGGGGAGCTGTTTTTT. Protein product: CASSFEAEANTGELFF.

This clonotype was observed at least ten times. The V and J genes are TRBV7-9 and TRBJ2-5, with unresolved D. Germline-derived CDR1 and CDR2 are SEHNR and FQNEAQ (reference sequence). V lost 3 bases, J lost 2 bases, and 13 bases lay in between. The CDR3 loop spans 15 amino acids. For the CDR3, the DNA is TGTGCCAGCAGCTTCCAACACGGCACTCAAGAGACCCAGTACTTC. Translating it yields CASSFQHGTQETQYF.

This clonotype was detected ten times or more. The J gene is TRBJ2-7, the V gene TRBV28; D gene uncertain. Trimming took off 1 base at V and 2 bases at J, with 15 bases between the two ends. The germline CDR1 and CDR2 sequences are MDHEN and SYDVKM. The CDR3 runs to 16 residues. Here the CDR3 reads CASSLSLTRRTYEQYF. In nucleotides, the CDR3 is TGTGCCAGCAGTTTATCGCTCACAAGGCGAACCTACGAGCAGTACTTC.

This chain links TRBV10-3 with TRBJ2-2; TRBD2 matches 8 bases. CDR1 and CDR2 (germline): ENHRY, SYGVKD. Unmatched junction bases numbered 15, after V lost 0 bases and J lost 6 bases. The CDR3 has 19 residues. In nucleotides, the CDR3 is TGTGCCATCAGTGAGTCCCCCCTAAGACGGGAGGGCCGGGCCGGGGAGCTGTTTTTT. It encodes CAISESPLRREGRAGELFF.

This clonotype was counted only a few times. V is TRBV24-1 and J is TRBJ2-6; D is tentatively TRBD1 or TRBD2 (6 bases each). CDR3 length: 15 residues. The germline CDR1 and CDR2 sequences are KGHDR and SFDVKD. The V end was cut by 9 bases, the J end by 4 bases, with 15 bases between. In DNA form, the CDR3 reads TGTGCCACCTCCAATGGGGGGCGAGGGGCCAACGTCCTGACTTTC. It specifies CATSNGGRGANVLTF.

This clonotype was picked up a small number of times. The J gene is TRBJ2-5, the V gene TRBV6-1; 12 bases line up with TRBD2. Per the germline V gene, CDR1 is MNHNS and CDR2 is SASEGT. The CDR3 loop spans 16 amino acids. Trimming cost V 5 bases and J 5 bases; bases outside gene matches: 9. CDR3 sequence reads: CASSRPSGGAGETQYF. The DNA of the CDR3 is TGTGCCAGCAGTCGACCTAGCGGGGGGGCCGGGGAGACCCAGTACTTC.

The chain uses TRBV28 and TRBJ2-7; 11 bases are a match to TRBD2. This CDR3 is 17 amino acids long. The V and J ends lost 6 bases and 6 bases, in that order; junction bases with no gene match: 16. Looked up from germline, CDR1 is MDHEN and CDR2 is SYDVKM. The CDR3: CASRPTPQLAGVGEQYF. As DNA, the CDR3 is TGTGCCAGCAGACCAACCCCCCAACTAGCGGGAGTGGGCGAGCAGTACTTC. The full variable domain, completed using reference TRBV28 and TRBJ2-7, is DVKVTQSSRYLVKRTGEKVFLECVQDMDHENMFWYRQDPGLGLRLIYFSYDVKMKEKGDIPEGYSVSREKKERFSLILESASTNQTSMYLCASRPTPQLAGVGEQYFGPGTRLTVT.

Only a few counts were recorded for this clonotype. The chain is built from TRBV28 and TRBJ1-5; D is possibly TRBD1 (5 bases). The germline V gene has CDR1 MDHEN and CDR2 SYDVKM. Trimming pared 4 bases from V and 7 bases from J, leaving 8 bases between. The CDR3 is 12 residues long. CDR3 amino acids: CASSWGVQPQHF. The CDR3 DNA sequence: TGTGCCAGCAGTTGGGGGGTCCAGCCCCAGCATTTT.

On this clonotype: This may come from a read error, since a much larger clone is one base off. The chain couples TRBV7-6 to TRBJ2-7; no reliable D call. CDR1 SGHVS and CDR2 FNYEAQ come from the germline V gene. Between the trimmed V and J ends, which lost 2 bases and 3 bases, there was a span of 20 bases. This CDR3 has 17 amino acids. CDR3 amino acids: CASSLMSRKVRIYEQYF. The CDR3, as DNA: TGTGCCAGCAGCTTAATGAGTCGAAAGGTGCGGATCTACGAGCAGTACTTC. The entire variable domain, with the rest obtained from reference TRBV7-6 and TRBJ2-7, is as follows: GAGVSQSPRYKVTKRGQDVALRCDPISGHVSLYWYRQALGQGPEFLTYFNYEAQQDKSGLPNDRFSAERPEGSISTLTIQRTEQRDSAMYRCASSLMSRKVRIYEQYFGPGTRLTVT.

This clonotype showed up many times. V is TRBV19 and J is TRBJ2-2, with D perhaps matching TRBD2 (5 bases). V lost 3 bases, J lost 5 bases, and 10 bases lay in between. This CDR3 comprises 14 residues. The germline V gene encodes CDR1 LNHDA and CDR2 SQIVND (reference sequence). The CDR3 DNA is TGTGCCAGTAGTATCGGGGAAGGTACCGGGGAGCTGTTTTTT. Translated: CASSIGEGTGELFF.

In the case of this clonotype: An end of the junction differs from the germline gene, which may be a read error. The rearrangement links TRBV7-9 to TRBJ1-3; D is unclear. Germline V gives CDR1 SEHNR, CDR2 FQNEAQ (reference sequence). This CDR3 has 13 residues. Here the CDR3 reads CACSLLQGNTIYF. CDR3 bases: TGTGCCTGCAGCTTACTGCAAGGAAACACCATATATTTT.

This clonotype was picked up many times. V is TRBV12-3 or TRBV12-4 and J is TRBJ2-5, with a tentative D call TRBD2 (5 bases). V was cut by 6 bases and J by 7 bases, with 15 bases left in between. The CDR3 runs to 13 residues. The CDR3 DNA is TGTGCCAGCAGCCGCGGCCACCGGGGGACCCAGTACTTC. This codes for CASSRGHRGTQYF.

This clonotype was detected ten times or more. V is TRBV30 and J is TRBJ2-7, with D maybe TRBD1 (5 bases). CDR3 size: 13 residues. Trimming shortened V by 1 base and J by 8 bases, and 15 bases separated the two germline ends. The germline gives CDR1 GTSNPN, CDR2 SVGIG (reference sequence). This CDR3 is CAWSGGADAQQYF. DNA for the CDR3: TGTGCCTGGAGTGGGGGCGCCGACGCCCAGCAGTACTTC.

The rearrangement joins TRBV6-5 to TRBJ2-7; 7 bases map to TRBD1. Germline lookup yields CDR1 MNHEY and CDR2 SVGAGI. V dropped 1 base and J dropped 3; count of bases not matched to a gene: 6. This CDR3 contains 15 residues. As DNA, the CDR3 is TGTGCCAGCAGTTACTACACAGGGGTGGACTACGAGCAGTACTTC. The encoded protein is CASSYYTGVDYEQYF.

This clonotype was found many times. The chain employs TRBV12-3 or TRBV12-4 and TRBJ2-5; D is undetermined. The CDR3 totals 14 residues. V was pared by 3 bases and J by 2 bases, with 10 bases between. The DNA for the CDR3 is TGTGCCAGCAGTTTCTCAGAGGAGCAAGAGACCCAGTACTTC. Translated: CASSFSEEQETQYF.

A remark on this clonotype: A much larger clone differs from this one at a single base, so this may be a read error. The rearrangement links TRBV7-2 to TRBJ1-2; a possible D gene is TRBD1 (6 bases). Per germline, CDR1 SGHTA and CDR2 FQGNSA. V dropped 5 bases and J dropped 5 bases, with 18 bases sitting between them. The CDR3 is 15 residues long. DNA for the CDR3: TGTGCCAGCAGCCCGAAGGGGGGGCGTTTTTATGGCTACACCTTC. Translation: CASSPKGGRFYGYTF.

This clonotype appeared many times. This chain uses TRBV14 with TRBJ1-1; D may be TRBD1 (5 bases). The germline CDR1 and CDR2 sequences are SGHDN and FVKESK. Trimming removed 0 bases at V and 11 bases at J, with 16 bases between. The CDR3 is 14 residues long. The CDR3 loop is CASSQDLTGREAFF. The CDR3, as DNA: TGTGCCAGCAGCCAAGATCTAACAGGCCGAGAGGCTTTCTTT.

This clonotype was seen ten or more times. The chain employs TRBV27 and TRBJ2-7; 9 positions agree with TRBD1. The V gene's germline CDR1 is MNHEY and CDR2 SMNVEV (reference sequence). Germline trimming cut 2 bases from V and 0 bases from J; bases unmatched to any gene: 5. This CDR3 has 16 amino acids. This CDR3 is CASSLTGQGISYEQYF. The CDR3, as DNA: TGTGCCAGCAGTTTAACGGGACAGGGTATCTCCTACGAGCAGTACTTC.

V is TRBV6-2 or TRBV6-3 and J is TRBJ2-2; possibly TRBD2 for D (5 bases). The V gene's germline CDR1 is MNHEY and CDR2 SVGEGT. The germline V and J ends were trimmed by 2 bases and 4 bases, with 20 bases remaining between them. This CDR3 region has 18 residues. CDR3 coding DNA: TGTGCCAGCAGTTACCTGGCAGCCTTAGCGTGGAGCACCGGGGAGCTGTTTTTT. This sequence encodes CASSYLAALAWSTGELFF.